The rows below give T cell receptor beta chains drawn from one sample of a study of metastatic and nonmetastatic thyroid tumors. TCRdb re-processed the PCR reads through MiXCR. This table has 25,000 to 30,000 clones, less than 30% appearing once. Sequencing was done on a sample of blood. The receptors shown here come from a female donor with papillary thyroid cancer or a benign thyroid nodule (not recorded which). Some clones in this sample may be carry-over from other donors' samples. Each CDR3 is given without its conserved first and last residue.

V gene	CDR3 protein
TRBV20-1	SASRLGGSSIHEQY
TRBV2	AIEGKEKLF
TRBV28	ASSSRGPYEQY
TRBV7-2	ASSFYTTSGGYT
TRBV6-2/TRBV6-3	ASSRLGAETDTQY
TRBV27	ASSFEAPSWNNEAF
TRBV2	ASSSDTPFYNQQF
TRBV6-2/TRBV6-3	ASRTAGSSYNEQF
TRBV27	ASSPWGVTSGANVLT
TRBV15	ATSSGTRGGETQY
TRBV20-1	SARGVDRNYEQY
TRBV6-2/TRBV6-3	ASSYGESSYEQY
TRBV5-1	ASSLSPGTSYEQY
TRBV6-2/TRBV6-3	ASSHDRGRSYEQY
TRBV7-8	ASSPPLRHRGRNTEAF